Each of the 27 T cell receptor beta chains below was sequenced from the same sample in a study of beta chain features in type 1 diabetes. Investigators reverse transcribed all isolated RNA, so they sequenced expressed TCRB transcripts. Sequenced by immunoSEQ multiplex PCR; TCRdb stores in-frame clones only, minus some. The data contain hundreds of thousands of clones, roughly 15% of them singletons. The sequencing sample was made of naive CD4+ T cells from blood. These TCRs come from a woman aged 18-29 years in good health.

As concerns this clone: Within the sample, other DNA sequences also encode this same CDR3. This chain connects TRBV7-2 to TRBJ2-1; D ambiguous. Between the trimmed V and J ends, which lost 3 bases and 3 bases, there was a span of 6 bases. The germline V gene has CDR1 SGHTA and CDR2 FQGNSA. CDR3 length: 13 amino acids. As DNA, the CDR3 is TGTGCCAGCAGCTTGAGCCTCTACAATGAGCAGTTCTTC. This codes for CASSLSLYNEQFF. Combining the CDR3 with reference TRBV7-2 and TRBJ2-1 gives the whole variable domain GAGVSQSPSNKVTEKGKDVELRCDPISGHTALYWYRQSLGQGLEFLIYFQGNSAPDKSGLPSDRFSAERTGGSVSTLTIQRTQQEDSAVYLCASSLSLYNEQFFGPGTRLTVL.

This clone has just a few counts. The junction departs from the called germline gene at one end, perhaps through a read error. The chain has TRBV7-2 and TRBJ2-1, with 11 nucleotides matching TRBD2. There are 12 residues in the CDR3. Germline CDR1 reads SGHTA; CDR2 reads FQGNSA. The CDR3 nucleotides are TGTGCCAGCACCTTAACTAGCGGGAGAAGGGTCTTC. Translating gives CASTLTSGRRVF.

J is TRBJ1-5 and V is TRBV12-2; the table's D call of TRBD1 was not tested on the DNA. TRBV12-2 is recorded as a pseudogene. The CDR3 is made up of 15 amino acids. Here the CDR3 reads CASRPAEGENQPQHF. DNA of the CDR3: TGTGCAAGTCGCCCGGCCGAGGGGGAGAATCAGCCCCAGCATTTT.

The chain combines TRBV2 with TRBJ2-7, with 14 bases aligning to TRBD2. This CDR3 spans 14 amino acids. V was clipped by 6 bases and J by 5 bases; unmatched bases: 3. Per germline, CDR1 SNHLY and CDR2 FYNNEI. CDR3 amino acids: CASRETSGRDEQYF. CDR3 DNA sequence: TGTGCCAGCAGGGAGACTAGCGGGAGGGACGAGCAGTACTTC. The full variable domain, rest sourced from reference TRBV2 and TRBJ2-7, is EPEVTQTPSHQVTQMGQEVILRCVPISNHLYFYWYRQILGQKVEFLVSFYNNEISEKSEIFDDQFSVERPDGSNFTLKIRSTKLEDSAMYFCASRETSGRDEQYFGPGTRLTVT.

CDR3 in DNA: TGTGCCAGTAGCGTCGGGACTAGCGGGATCGAGACGCAGTATTTT. Its translation: CASSVGTSGIETQYF. The chain carries TRBV19 and TRBJ2-3; TRBD2 matches at 13 bases. The CDR3 runs 15 residues. Trimming removed 6 bases from V and 9 bases from J; junction bases left unmatched: 9. In germline, CDR1 is LNHDA, CDR2 SQIVND (reference sequence).

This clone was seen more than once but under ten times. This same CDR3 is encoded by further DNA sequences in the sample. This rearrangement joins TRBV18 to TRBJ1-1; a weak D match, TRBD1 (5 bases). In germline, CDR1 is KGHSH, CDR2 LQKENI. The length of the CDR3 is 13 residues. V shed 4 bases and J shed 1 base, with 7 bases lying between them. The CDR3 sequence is CASSRGQNTEAFF. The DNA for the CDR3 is TGTGCCAGCTCACGCGGACAGAACACTGAAGCTTTCTTT.

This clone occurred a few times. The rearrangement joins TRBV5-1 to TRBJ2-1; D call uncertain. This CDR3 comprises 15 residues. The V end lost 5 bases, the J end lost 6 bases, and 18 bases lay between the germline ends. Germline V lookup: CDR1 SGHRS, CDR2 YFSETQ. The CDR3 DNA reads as TGCGCCAGCAGTGATCGACCAAACCTTCCCAATGAGCAGTTCTTC. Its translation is CASSDRPNLPNEQFF.

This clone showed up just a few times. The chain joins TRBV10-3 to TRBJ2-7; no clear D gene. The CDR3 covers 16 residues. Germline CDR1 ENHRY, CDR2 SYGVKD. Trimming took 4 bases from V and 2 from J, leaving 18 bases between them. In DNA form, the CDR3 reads TGTGCCATCAGTGCTCGCGTGGATGGGGTTGCCTACGAGCAGTACTTC. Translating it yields CAISARVDGVAYEQYF.

CDR3 protein: CASSAGTSGANEQFF. CDR3 nucleotides: TGTGCCAGCAGTGCTGGGACTAGCGGGGCCAATGAGCAGTTCTTC. The chain couples TRBV25-1 to TRBJ2-1, with 13 nucleotides matching TRBD2. The junction had 3 bases not matched to a gene; V was cut back by 4 bases and J by 6 bases. Germline CDR1 is MGHDK and CDR2 is SYGVNS. This CDR3 is 15 amino acids long.

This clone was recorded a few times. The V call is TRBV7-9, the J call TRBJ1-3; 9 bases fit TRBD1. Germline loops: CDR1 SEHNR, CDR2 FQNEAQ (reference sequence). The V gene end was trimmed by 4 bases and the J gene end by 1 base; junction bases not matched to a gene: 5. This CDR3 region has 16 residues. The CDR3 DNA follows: TGTGCCAGCAGCTCAACCGGACAGGGGTCTGGAAACACCATATATTTT. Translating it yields CASSSTGQGSGNTIYF. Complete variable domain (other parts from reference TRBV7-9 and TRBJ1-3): DTGVSQNPRHKITKRGQNVTFRCDPISEHNRLYWYRQTLGQGPEFLTYFQNEAQLEKSRLLSDRFSAERPKGSFSTLEIQRTEQGDSAMYLCASSSTGQGSGNTIYFGEGSWLTVV.

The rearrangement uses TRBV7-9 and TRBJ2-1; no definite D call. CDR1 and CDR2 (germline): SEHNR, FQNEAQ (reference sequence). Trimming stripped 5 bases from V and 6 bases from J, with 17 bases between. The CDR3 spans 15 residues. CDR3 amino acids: CASSPLGSLVNEQFF. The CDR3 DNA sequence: TGTGCCAGCAGCCCTCTAGGAAGTCTAGTCAATGAGCAGTTCTTC.

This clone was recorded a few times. The CDR3 loop is CASSPEGGQPQHF. The CDR3 DNA sequence: TGTGCCAGCAGCCCGGAGGGGGGCCAGCCCCAGCATTTT. The genes are TRBV7-9 and TRBJ1-5, with D possibly TRBD1 on 6 matching bases. This CDR3 comprises 13 residues. V was shortened by 5 bases and J by 7 bases, with 12 bases between the two germline ends. Germline V gene data show CDR1 as SEHNR and CDR2 as FQNEAQ (reference sequence).

This CDR3 reads CASSLLEGGDEAFF. The CDR3, as DNA: TGTGCCAGCAGTCTTCTTGAAGGAGGGGATGAAGCTTTCTTT. The chain joins TRBV2 to TRBJ1-1; TRBD1 might be the D (5 bases). Trimming took off 5 bases at V and 7 bases at J, with 17 bases between the two ends. The CDR3 runs 14 residues. Germline values: CDR1 SNHLY, CDR2 FYNNEI.

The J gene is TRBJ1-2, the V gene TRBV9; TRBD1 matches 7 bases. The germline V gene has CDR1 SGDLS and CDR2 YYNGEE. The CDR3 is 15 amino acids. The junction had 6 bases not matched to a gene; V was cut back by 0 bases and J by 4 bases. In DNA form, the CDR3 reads TGTGCCAGCAGCGTAGGGAGCGGGACAGCCTATGGCTACACCTTC. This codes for CASSVGSGTAYGYTF.

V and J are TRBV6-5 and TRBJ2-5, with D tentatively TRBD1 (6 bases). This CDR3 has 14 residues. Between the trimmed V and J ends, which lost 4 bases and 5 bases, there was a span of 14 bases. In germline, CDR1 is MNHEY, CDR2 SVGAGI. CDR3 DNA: TGTGCCAGCAGTTTTTCTGGGGGCCCGGAGACCCAGTACTTC. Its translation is CASSFSGGPETQYF.

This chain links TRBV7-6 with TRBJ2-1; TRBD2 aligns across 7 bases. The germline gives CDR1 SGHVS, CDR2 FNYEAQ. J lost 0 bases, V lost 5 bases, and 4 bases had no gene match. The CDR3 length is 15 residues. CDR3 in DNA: TGTGCCAGCAGCGTGGGACTACCCTCCTACAATGAGCAGTTCTTC. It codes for CASSVGLPSYNEQFF.

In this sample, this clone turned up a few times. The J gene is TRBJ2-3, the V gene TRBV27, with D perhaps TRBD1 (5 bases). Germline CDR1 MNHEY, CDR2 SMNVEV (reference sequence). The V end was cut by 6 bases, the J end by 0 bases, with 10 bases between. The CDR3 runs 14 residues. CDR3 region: CASRGVRSTDTQYF. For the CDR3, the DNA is TGTGCCAGCAGAGGGGTTAGGAGCACAGATACGCAGTATTTT.

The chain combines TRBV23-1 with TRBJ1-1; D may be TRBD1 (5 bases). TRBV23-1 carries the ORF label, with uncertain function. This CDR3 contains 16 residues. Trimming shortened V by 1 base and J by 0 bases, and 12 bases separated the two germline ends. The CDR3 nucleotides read TGCGCCAGCAGTCAATTCTGGGGCTGGATGAACACTGAAGCTTTCTTT. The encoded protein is CASSQFWGWMNTEAFF.

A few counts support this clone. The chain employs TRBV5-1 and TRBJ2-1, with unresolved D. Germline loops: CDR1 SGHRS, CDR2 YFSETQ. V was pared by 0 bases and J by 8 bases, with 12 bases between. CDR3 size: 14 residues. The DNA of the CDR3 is TGCGCCAGCAGCTTGGCGGGTGTTTTCCATGAGCAGTTCTTC. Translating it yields CASSLAGVFHEQFF.

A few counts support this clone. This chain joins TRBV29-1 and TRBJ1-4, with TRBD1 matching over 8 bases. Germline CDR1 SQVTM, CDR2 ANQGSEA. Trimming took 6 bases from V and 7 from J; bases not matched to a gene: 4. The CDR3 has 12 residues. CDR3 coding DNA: TGCAGCGTAAGGACAGGGTTTGAAAAACTGTTTTTT. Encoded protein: CSVRTGFEKLFF. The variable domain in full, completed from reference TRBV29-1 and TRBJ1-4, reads SAVISQKPSRDICQRGTSLTIQCQVDSQVTMMFWYRQQPGQSLTLIATANQGSEATYESGFVIDKFPISRPNLTFSTLTVSNMSPEDSSIYLCSVRTGFEKLFFGSGTQLSVL.

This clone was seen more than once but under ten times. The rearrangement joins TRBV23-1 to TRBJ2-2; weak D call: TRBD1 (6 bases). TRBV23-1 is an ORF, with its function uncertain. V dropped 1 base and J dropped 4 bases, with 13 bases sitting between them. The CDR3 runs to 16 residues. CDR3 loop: CASSQFPRGSTGELFF. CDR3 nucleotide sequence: TGCGCCAGCAGTCAATTTCCCAGGGGCAGCACCGGGGAGCTGTTTTTT.

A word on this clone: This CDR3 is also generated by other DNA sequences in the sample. The CDR3 sequence: CASSLGTGELFF. As DNA, the CDR3 is TGTGCCAGCAGCTTAGGTACCGGGGAGCTGTTTTTT. The chain combines TRBV7-9 with TRBJ2-2; D gene unclear. Germline CDR1 SEHNR, CDR2 FQNEAQ (reference sequence). The V end was cut by 1 base, the J end by 5 bases, with 2 bases between. This CDR3 is 12 amino acids long.

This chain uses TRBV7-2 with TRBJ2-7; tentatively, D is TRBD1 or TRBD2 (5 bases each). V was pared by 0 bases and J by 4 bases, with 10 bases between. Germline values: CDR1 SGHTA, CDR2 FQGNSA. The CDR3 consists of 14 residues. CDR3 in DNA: TGTGCCAGCAGCTTAGCGGGGGACCTATACGAGCAGTACTTC. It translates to CASSLAGDLYEQYF.

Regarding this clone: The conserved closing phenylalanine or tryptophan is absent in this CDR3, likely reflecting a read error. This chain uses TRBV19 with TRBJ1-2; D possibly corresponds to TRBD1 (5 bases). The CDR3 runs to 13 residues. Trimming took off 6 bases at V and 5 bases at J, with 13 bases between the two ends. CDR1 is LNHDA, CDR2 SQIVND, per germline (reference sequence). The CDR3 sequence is CASRETTDYGYTS. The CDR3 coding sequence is TGTGCCAGTAGGGAGACGACAGATTATGGCTACACCTCC.

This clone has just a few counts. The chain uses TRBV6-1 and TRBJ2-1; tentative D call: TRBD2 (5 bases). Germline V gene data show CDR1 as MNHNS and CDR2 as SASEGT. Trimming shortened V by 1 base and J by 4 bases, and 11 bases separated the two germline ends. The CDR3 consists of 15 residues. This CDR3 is CASSEGGSGYNEQFF. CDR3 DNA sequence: TGTGCCAGCAGTGAAGGTGGGAGCGGATACAATGAGCAGTTCTTC.

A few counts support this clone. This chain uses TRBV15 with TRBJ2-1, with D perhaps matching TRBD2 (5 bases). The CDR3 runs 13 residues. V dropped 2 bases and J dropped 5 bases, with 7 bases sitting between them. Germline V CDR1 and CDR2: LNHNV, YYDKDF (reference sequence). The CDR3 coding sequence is TGTGCCACCAGCAGAACTAGGCACAATGAGCAGTTCTTC. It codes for CATSRTRHNEQFF. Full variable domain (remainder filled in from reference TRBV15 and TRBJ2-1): DAMVIQNPRYQVTQFGKPVTLSCSQTLNHNVMYWYQQKSSQAPKLLFHYYDKDFNNEADTPDNFQSRRPNTSFCFLDIRSPGLGDTAMYLCATSRTRHNEQFFGPGTRLTVL.

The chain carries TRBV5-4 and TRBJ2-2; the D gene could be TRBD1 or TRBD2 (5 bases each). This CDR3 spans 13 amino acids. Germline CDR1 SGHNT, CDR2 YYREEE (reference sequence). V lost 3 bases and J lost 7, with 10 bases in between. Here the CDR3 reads CASSWGTVGELFF. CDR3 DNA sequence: TGTGCCAGCAGCTGGGGGACGGTCGGGGAGCTGTTTTTT.